Following are 30 T cell receptor beta chains from one sample sequenced in a study of type 1 regulatory T cells. Each CDR3 protein gets one entry after TCRdb re-called the reads with MiXCR. The sample carries tens of thousands of distinct CDR3 sequences, 20% to 25% recorded once. Antigens of these TCRs are unknown. Notes on the study in general: Compared with non-type 1 regulatory T cells, type 1 regulatory T cells showed a more restricted TCR repertoire.

Material for sequencing was cultured type 1 regulatory T (Tr1) cells, either the whole culture or a sorted fraction (not recorded which). The receptor source for this set is a human donor in good health.

The V call is TRBV12-3 or TRBV12-4, the J call TRBJ2-1; D is possibly TRBD2 (6 bases). This CDR3 is 11 amino acids long. Trimming shortened V by 8 bases and J by 7 bases, and 9 bases separated the two germline ends. CDR3 loop: CASETRNEQFF. The DNA for the CDR3 is TGTGCCAGCGAGACTAGGAATGAGCAGTTCTTC.

The chain employs TRBV20-1 and TRBJ2-6; 7 positions match TRBD2. This CDR3 comprises 15 residues. The J segment lost 2 bases and the V segment lost 6 bases, leaving 7 bases of the junction unmatched. The germline gives CDR1 DFQATT, CDR2 SNEGSKA (reference sequence). In nucleotides, the CDR3 is TGCAGTGCCAGTGGGGGGGAGGCTGGGGCCAACGTCCTGACTTTC. It specifies CSASGGEAGANVLTF.

This clonotype has at least ten counts. The genes are TRBV5-1 and TRBJ2-1; D not certain. CDR3 length equals 14 residues. Germline V gene sequence: CDR1 SGHRS, CDR2 YFSETQ. Trimming removed 4 bases from V and 10 bases from J, with 18 bases in between. The CDR3 loop reads CASSPRSAESEQFF. CDR3 coding DNA: TGCGCCAGCAGCCCCAGATCAGCCGAGTCGGAGCAGTTCTTC.

This clonotype was seen a handful of times. The gene calls are TRBV4-3 and TRBJ2-7; 7 nucleotides match TRBD2. Trimming at V came to 1 base and at J to 2 bases, leaving 5 bases not matched to a gene. The CDR3 runs to 15 residues. Looked up from germline, CDR1 is LGHNA and CDR2 is YSLEER. The CDR3 loop reads CASSQGAGNPYEQYF. The DNA of the CDR3 is TGCGCCAGCAGCCAAGGAGCGGGAAACCCCTACGAGCAGTACTTC.

The gene calls are TRBV7-2 and TRBJ2-1; no firm D call. Germline V gives CDR1 SGHTA, CDR2 FQGNSA. There are 12 residues in the CDR3. Trimming stripped 10 bases from V and 1 base from J, with 8 bases between. Here the CDR3 reads CATAQSYNEQFF. CDR3 in DNA: TGTGCCACCGCACAATCCTACAATGAGCAGTTCTTC.

Only a few counts were recorded for this clonotype. The chain joins TRBV5-1 to TRBJ2-4; 7 nucleotides match TRBD1. Trimming at V came to 0 bases and at J to 8 bases, leaving 5 bases not matched to a gene. The length of the CDR3 is 14 residues. The germline V gene has CDR1 SGHRS and CDR2 YFSETQ. CDR3 nucleotide sequence: TGCGCCAGCAGCTTGGTTCAGGGGGAGTACATTCAGTACTTC. It translates to CASSLVQGEYIQYF. Combining the CDR3 with reference TRBV5-1 and TRBJ2-4 gives the whole variable domain KAGVTQTPRYLIKTRGQQVTLSCSPISGHRSVSWYQQTPGQGLQFLFEYFSETQRNKGNFPGRFSGRQFSNSRSEMNVSTLELGDSALYLCASSLVQGEYIQYFGAGTRLSVL.

This clonotype was observed a few times. CDR3 sequence: CASSWDGFSYNEQFF. The DNA for the CDR3 is TGTGCCAGCAGTTGGGATGGGTTTTCCTACAATGAGCAGTTCTTC. This sequence joins TRBV28 and TRBJ2-1; no definite D call. V was clipped by 4 bases and J by 1 base, with 11 bases between them. The CDR3 extends over 15 amino acids. Germline lookup yields CDR1 MDHEN and CDR2 SYDVKM. Full variable domain (missing parts from reference TRBV28 and TRBJ2-1): DVKVTQSSRYLVKRTGEKVFLECVQDMDHENMFWYRQDPGLGLRLIYFSYDVKMKEKGDIPEGYSVSREKKERFSLILESASTNQTSMYLCASSWDGFSYNEQFFGPGTRLTVL.

The chain links TRBV12-3 or TRBV12-4 to TRBJ2-3; 8 positions match TRBD2. The CDR3 is 15 residues long. V lost 3 bases and J lost 4; bases outside the gene matches: 6. CDR3 sequence (DNA): TGTGCCAGCAGTTTCAGGGGACTAGTTTCAGATACGCAGTATTTT. This sequence encodes CASSFRGLVSDTQYF.

J is TRBJ2-3 and V is TRBV10-3; D may match TRBD1 or TRBD2 (6 bases each). V was cut by 6 bases and J by 5 bases, with 15 bases left in between. The CDR3 contains 14 residues. The germline gives CDR1 ENHRY, CDR2 SYGVKD. The CDR3 loop reads CAIREGTGRDTQYF. In DNA form, the CDR3 reads TGTGCCATCAGGGAGGGAACAGGGAGAGATACGCAGTATTTT.

The gene calls are TRBV7-2 and TRBJ2-2, with no clear D. This CDR3 contains 13 residues. V lost 5 bases to trimming and J lost 8 bases, with 12 bases between them. Germline V gene data show CDR1 as SGHTA and CDR2 as FQGNSA. The CDR3 loop is CASSPPAGGELFF. CDR3 nucleotides: TGTGCCAGCAGCCCCCCGGCCGGGGGGGAGCTGTTTTTT.

The chain recombines TRBV20-1 with TRBJ2-5; D unresolved. CDR1 DFQATT and CDR2 SNEGSKA come from the germline V gene (reference sequence). There are 13 residues in the CDR3. Trimming pared 1 base from V and 1 base from J, leaving 7 bases between. The CDR3: CSARVGSQETQYF. For the CDR3, the DNA is TGCAGTGCTAGAGTTGGCAGCCAAGAGACCCAGTACTTC.

The gene calls are TRBV12-3 or TRBV12-4 and TRBJ1-1; the D gene is possibly TRBD1 (5 bases). This CDR3 has 14 residues. Trimming removed 10 bases from V and 5 bases from J, with 20 bases in between. Here the CDR3 reads CATILRGPGTEAFF. The DNA of the CDR3 is TGTGCCACCATATTACGGGGCCCGGGGACTGAAGCTTTCTTT.

At least ten counts were recorded for this clonotype. The CDR3 protein is CATSASGIAKNIQYF. In DNA form, the CDR3 reads TGTGCCACCAGTGCCTCAGGGATAGCCAAAAACATTCAGTACTTC. The chain combines TRBV24-1 with TRBJ2-4; a possible D gene is TRBD1 (5 bases). The CDR3 is 15 residues long. Per germline, CDR1 KGHDR and CDR2 SFDVKD. The germline V and J ends were trimmed by 5 bases and 0 bases, with 10 bases remaining between them.

The J gene is TRBJ2-6, the V gene TRBV5-1, with 10 bases aligning to TRBD1. V gave up 1 base and J gave up 4 bases; unmatched junction bases: 14. Germline V gene sequence: CDR1 SGHRS, CDR2 YFSETQ. The length of the CDR3 is 20 residues. In DNA form, the CDR3 reads TGCGCCAGCAGCTTGAGAGGCCTGACAGGGGGCGCGGAAGGGGCCAACGTCCTGACTTTC. Its protein is CASSLRGLTGGAEGANVLTF.

The chain couples TRBV24-1 to TRBJ2-7; 9 bases align to TRBD2. V shed 4 bases and J 3 bases; nucleotides not matched to a gene: 12. The CDR3 totals 17 residues. Germline loops: CDR1 KGHDR, CDR2 SFDVKD. CDR3 protein: CATSDAGGSGRNYEQYF. CDR3 bases: TGTGCCACCAGTGACGCAGGGGGTAGCGGGAGAAACTACGAGCAGTACTTC.

In this sample, this clonotype turned up a few times. The V gene is TRBV2, the J gene TRBJ1-2; D not resolved. Per germline, CDR1 SNHLY and CDR2 FYNNEI. This CDR3 is 12 amino acids long. Trimming took 6 bases from V and 6 from J, leaving 11 bases between them. The CDR3 spells CASRVAGDGYTF. The CDR3 DNA follows: TGTGCCAGCAGAGTCGCCGGGGATGGCTACACCTTC.

V gene TRBV29-1 combines with J gene TRBJ1-1; D remains unclear. Trimming removed 7 bases from V and 4 bases from J, with 13 bases in between. The CDR3 runs to 12 residues. Germline loops: CDR1 SQVTM, CDR2 ANQGSEA. CDR3 region: CSARESVTEAFF. The DNA of the CDR3 is TGCAGCGCCCGGGAGAGCGTCACTGAAGCTTTCTTT.

The V gene is TRBV11-2, the J gene TRBJ1-2, with 8 bases lining up with TRBD1. Germline-derived CDR1 and CDR2 are SGHAT and FQNNGV. The V gene end was trimmed by 6 bases and the J gene end by 5 bases; junction bases not matched to a gene: 2. The CDR3 covers 12 residues. The CDR3 loop is CASRGQEYGYTF. The CDR3 DNA reads TGTGCCAGCAGGGGACAGGAGTATGGCTACACCTTC.

There are a few counts of this clonotype. The chain employs TRBV20-1 and TRBJ2-5; possibly TRBD1 for D (5 bases). The CDR3 totals 16 residues. CDR1 is DFQATT, CDR2 SNEGSKA, per germline (reference sequence). V was pared by 6 bases and J by 1 base, with 21 bases between. CDR3 nucleotides: TGCAGTGCCCCGCGGAACACCAGGGTACGCCAAGAGACCCAGTACTTC. Amino acids: CSAPRNTRVRQETQYF.

This clonotype is large by share. The V gene is TRBV5-5, the J gene TRBJ2-1, with D possibly matching TRBD1 (5 bases). Germline V gene data show CDR1 as SGHKS and CDR2 as YYEKEE (reference sequence). The length of the CDR3 is 13 residues. V dropped 2 bases and J dropped 9 bases, with 12 bases sitting between them. The CDR3 loop is CASSFLQGSEQFF. CDR3 nucleotide sequence: TGTGCCAGCAGCTTTTTGCAGGGTAGTGAGCAGTTCTTC.

CDR3 region: CASRDYQQETQYF. Here the CDR3 DNA reads TGTGCCAGCCGGGACTACCAACAAGAGACCCAGTACTTC. The chain is built from TRBV5-8 and TRBJ2-5; 7 nucleotides agree with TRBD2. The J segment lost 2 bases and the V segment lost 7 bases, leaving 5 bases of the junction unmatched. The germline gives CDR1 SGHTS, CDR2 YDEGEE. The CDR3 is made up of 13 amino acids.

The chain employs TRBV28 and TRBJ2-1, with TRBD1 matching 7 bases. The ends lost 2 bases at V and 6 bases at J; junction bases unmatched: 7. Germline V gene lookup returns CDR1 MDHEN and CDR2 SYDVKM. The CDR3 runs to 15 residues. CDR3 sequence reads: CASSLKDRWGNEQFF. The CDR3 DNA sequence: TGTGCCAGCAGTTTAAAGGACAGGTGGGGCAATGAGCAGTTCTTC.

This CDR3 reads CASSPRTGHRDTQYF. The DNA of the CDR3 is TGTGCCAGCAGTCCCCGGACAGGGCACAGAGATACGCAGTATTTT. V and J are TRBV12-3 or TRBV12-4 and TRBJ2-3, with 8 bases identical to TRBD1. The CDR3 consists of 15 residues. The V gene end was trimmed by 5 bases and the J gene end by 5 bases; junction bases not matched to a gene: 9.

This clonotype appeared a few times. The chain links TRBV20-1 to TRBJ1-2; TRBD1 is a possible D gene (5 bases). The ends were cut back, 1 base at V and 7 bases at J, with 10 bases in the middle. This CDR3 has 12 amino acids. In germline, CDR1 is DFQATT, CDR2 SNEGSKA (reference sequence). The CDR3 sequence is CSARVGGIGYTF. The DNA of the CDR3 is TGCAGTGCTAGAGTGGGGGGAATTGGCTACACCTTC.

The chain uses TRBV5-1 and TRBJ2-1; TRBD1 might be the D (5 bases). Germline V gene sequence: CDR1 SGHRS, CDR2 YFSETQ. The CDR3 totals 15 residues. V was clipped by 0 bases and J by 3 bases, with 10 bases between them. The CDR3 DNA sequence: TGCGCCAGCAGCTTGGAATGGGGCTTCTACAATGAGCAGTTCTTC. As protein: CASSLEWGFYNEQFF.

Only a few counts were recorded for this clonotype. The V gene is TRBV7-2, the J gene TRBJ2-1, with D unresolved. CDR3 length: 14 amino acids. Germline V gene sequence: CDR1 SGHTA, CDR2 FQGNSA. Trimming cost V 4 bases and J 4 bases, with 11 bases left between them. DNA of the CDR3: TGTGCCAGCAGCTCCTCGGCGGAGTACAATGAGCAGTTCTTC. Its translation is CASSSSAEYNEQFF.

The CDR3 coding sequence is TGTGCCATCAGTAAAACAGTCATGAACACTGAAGCTTTCTTT. Its translation is CAISKTVMNTEAFF. The rearrangement joins TRBV10-3 to TRBJ1-1, with D hard to call. Trimming took off 5 bases at V and 0 bases at J, with 10 bases between the two ends. There are 14 residues in the CDR3. In germline, CDR1 is ENHRY, CDR2 SYGVKD.

The chain carries TRBV20-1 and TRBJ1-6; possible D gene TRBD1, 6 bases. Trimming left V 0 bases short and J 5 bases short, with 14 bases between. This CDR3 contains 16 residues. The germline gives CDR1 DFQATT, CDR2 SNEGSKA (reference sequence). CDR3 protein: CSARDGGQSDNSPLHF. CDR3 DNA sequence: TGCAGTGCTAGAGATGGCGGACAGTCTGATAATTCACCCCTCCACTTT.

This clonotype was found a few times. The genes are TRBV13 and TRBJ1-2; D gene unclear. The germline V gene encodes CDR1 PRHDT and CDR2 FYEKMQ (reference sequence). The V and J ends lost 0 bases and 6 bases respectively, with 2 bases between them. The CDR3 runs 11 residues. The CDR3 DNA is TGTGCCAGCAGCTTAGGCCATGGCTACACCTTC. Its protein product is CASSLGHGYTF.

There are a few counts of this clonotype. The rearrangement joins TRBV6-1 to TRBJ2-3; 14 nucleotides agree with TRBD2. Looked up from germline, CDR1 is MNHNS and CDR2 is SASEGT. The CDR3 spans 16 residues. Unmatched junction bases numbered 6, after V lost 5 bases and J lost 5 bases. The CDR3, as DNA: TGTGCCAGCAGTCTAGGACTAGCGGGAGGTGGAGATACGCAGTATTTT. This sequence encodes CASSLGLAGGGDTQYF.